This T cell receptor (beta chain) was documented in a study of shared clonotypes between healthy human individuals. Produced via immunoSEQ multiplex PCR; TCRdb's table is partial and in-frame only. The sample yields some 2,000,000 clones, around 95% seen once. The receptor comes from a man aged 18 to 29 in good health. Source material: naive CD4+ T cells sorted from blood. Subset: CD45RA+ positively selected.

The CDR3 coding sequence is TGTGCCAGCAGCGTAGCATGGGGGGCGGTTGGCACCGGGGAGCTGTTTTTT. Residues: CASSVAWGAVGTGELFF. The V call is TRBV9, the J call TRBJ2-2; TRBD1 or TRBD2 may be the D gene (6 bases each). V shed 0 bases and J shed 4 bases, with 16 bases lying between them. CDR3 length equals 17 residues. Germline-derived CDR1 and CDR2 are SGDLS and YYNGEE. Supplemented by reference TRBV9 and TRBJ2-2, the full variable domain reads DSGVTQTPKHLITATGQRVTLRCSPRSGDLSVYWYQQSLDQGLQFLIQYYNGEERAKGNILERFSAQQFPDLHSELNLSSLELGDSALYFCASSVAWGAVGTGELFFGEGSRLTVL.